This entry describes one T cell receptor (beta chain). The sample holds many counts of this clonotype. The target of this receptor is not known. Base qualities are not at hand, and no much larger clone is one base apart. The sample originates from a study of T cells in Graves' hyperthyroidism and ophthalmopathy (dated by TCRdb to between 2018 and 2021). Regarding the complete study: Peripheral blood was sampled at the time of initial diagnosis, prior to any treatment. TCR V-J signatures able to tell the groups apart were searched for in a discovery cohort of 95 or so patients, of whom 43 had Graves' ophthalmopathy and 57 had stable Graves' hyperthyroidism. Prospective prediction of ophthalmopathy was tested in an independent validation cohort consisting of about 19 hyperthyroidism patients and more than 15 patients who later progressed to ophthalmopathy. For training and testing, the approximately 92 patients in the discovery cohort were randomly divided in a 7:3 ratio. The study also compared thyroid tissue and blood T-cell repertoires from 5 to 7 Graves' hyperthyroidism patients. After blood sampling, hyperthyroidism patients were treated with methimazole at a starting dose of 30 mg daily, and ophthalmopathy patients were treated with high-dose intravenous methylprednisolone. The paper describes TCR Vbeta CDR3 sequencing of 135 peripheral blood samples, made up of roughly 40 ophthalmopathy patients, approximately 76 hyperthyroidism patients and roughly 17 progressor patients. Results the study describes overall, beyond this receptor: In validation, the model predicted progression to ophthalmopathy a median of about 6.5 months before onset, with approximately 68% sensitivity and around 76% specificity. Most expanded thyroid clonotypes (frequency above 0.001) were also found in blood, which suggests that blood repertoires may mirror thyroid immune responses. Ophthalmopathy was separated from stable hyperthyroidism by a 13 V-J signature model, with approximately 90% sensitivity and 81% to 82% specificity obtained in cross-validation and 80%/75% obtained in testing. Sample size was not statistically predetermined, and investigators were not blinded to group allocation.

Ophthalmopathy patients had moderately to severely active disease, with a Clinical Activity Score of 3 or more, a NOSPECS grade of 4 or more, and a disease duration of less than 3 months. Patients with uncontrolled infections, other autoimmune diseases, pregnancy or lactation were excluded. Diagnoses were based on clinical symptoms, serum thyroxine and TRAb, thyroid ultrasound and orbital computed tomography. PBMCs were separated from roughly 10 ml of fresh peripheral blood using Ficoll-Paque density gradient centrifugation. Total RNA was extracted with Trizol reagent, and quality was checked on an Agilent 2100 Bioanalyzer. The CDR3 sequence holds 17 residues, the cysteine and phenylalanine included. The entry retains the CDR3 DNA only, 51 bases that are in frame from base 1. V loses 4 bases of germline sequence and J loses 5 bases, and the interval between the two ends is 23 bases. CDR1 and CDR2 were assigned from the germline V gene as SGHAT and FQNNGV.

Amplification of TCR beta CDR3 regions was carried out from RNA transcripts. A first-round RT-PCR of the TCR CDR3 used the HTBI primer set with the Qiagen OneStep RT-PCR kit. The libraries were constructed in a second round of multiplex PCR and then size-selected and purified. The libraries were sequenced on an Illumina HiSeq2000 using paired-end 100 bp reads. The authors' pipeline ran thus. Raw data were processed with SOAPnuke, discarding reads with adapters, uncalled bases, mean Phred below 15, or no exact constant-primer or identifier match. COPE v1.2.5 was used to merge high-quality paired reads, and clonotypes were defined as unique nucleotide sequences. MiTCR v1.1 was used to align the clonotypes against IMGT TRBV, TRBD and TRBJ reference segments. Only V-J combinations with frequency above 0.0001, covering about 99% of repertoires, were analysed. A TCS score was defined as the ratio between F50 (clonal expansion) and ExV (chaos), using BLOSUM62-based TCRdist between CDR3 peptides within each V-J. Welch's t-statistics and random forest reduced fewer than 550 V-J features to 10 to 15, which were used in a naive Bayes classifier (R e1071). The public sequencing data were trimmed at Q25 with fastp and processed into clonotypes with MiXCR by TCRdb, which kept only in-frame beta chains. Each entry merges the rows of one CDR3 protein and shows their most common DNA and genes. V and J calls and clone size were set by TCRdb, not the authors. For this sample there are approximately 690,000 distinct CDR3 sequences; roughly 20% appear just once. The leading ten clones occupy approximately 30% of the sample.

The sample comprised blood. The rearrangement joined TRBV11-2 to TRBJ2-5, and the D gene may be TRBD2, 5 bases matching. The sequence derives from a man aged 25 to 40 with Graves' ophthalmopathy. The encoded CDR3 is CASSSTDRPVQRETQYF. The DNA reads as follows: TGTGCCAGCAGCTCAACCGACCGTCCGGTACAGCGGGAGACCCAGTACTTC.